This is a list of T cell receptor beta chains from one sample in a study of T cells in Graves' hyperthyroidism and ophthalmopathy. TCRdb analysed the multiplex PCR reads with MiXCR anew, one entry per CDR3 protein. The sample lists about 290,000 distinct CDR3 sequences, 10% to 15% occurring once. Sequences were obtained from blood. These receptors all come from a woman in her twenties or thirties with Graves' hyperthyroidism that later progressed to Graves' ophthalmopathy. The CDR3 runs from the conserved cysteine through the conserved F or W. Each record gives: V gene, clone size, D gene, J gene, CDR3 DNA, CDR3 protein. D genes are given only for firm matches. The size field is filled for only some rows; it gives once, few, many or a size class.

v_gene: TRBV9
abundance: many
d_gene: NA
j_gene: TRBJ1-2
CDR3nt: TGTGCCAGCAGCGTAGACGGAGGGCCCTATGGCTACACCTTC
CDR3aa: CASSVDGGPYGYTF

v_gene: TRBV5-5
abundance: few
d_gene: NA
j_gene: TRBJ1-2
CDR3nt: TGTGCCAGCAGCTTTTCCCTCGGACTGCGGTATGGCTACACCTTC
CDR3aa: CASSFSLGLRYGYTF

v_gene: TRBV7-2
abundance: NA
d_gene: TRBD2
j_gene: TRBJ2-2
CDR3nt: TGTGCCAGCAGCTTAGGGCCTAGCGGAGGGGACACCGGGGAGCTGTTTTTT
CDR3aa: CASSLGPSGGDTGELFF

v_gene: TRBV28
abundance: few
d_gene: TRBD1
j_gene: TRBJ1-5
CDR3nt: TGTGCCAGCAGTTTACCGCCCGGGACAGGACATCAGCCCCAGCATTTT
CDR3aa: CASSLPPGTGHQPQHF

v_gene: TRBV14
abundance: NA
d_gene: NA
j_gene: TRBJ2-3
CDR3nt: TGTGCCAGCAGCCAAGAGAGCGAGGGAGATACGCAGTATTTT
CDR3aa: CASSQESEGDTQYF

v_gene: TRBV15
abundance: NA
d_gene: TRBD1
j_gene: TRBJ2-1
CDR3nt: TGTGCCACCAGCAGAGACAGGGGGCTCTACAATGAGCAGTTCTTC
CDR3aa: CATSRDRGLYNEQFF

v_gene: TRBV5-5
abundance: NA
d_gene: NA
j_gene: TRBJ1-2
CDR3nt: TGTGCCAGCAGCTCTCACGGCACGATCTATGGCTACACCTTC
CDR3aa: CASSSHGTIYGYTF

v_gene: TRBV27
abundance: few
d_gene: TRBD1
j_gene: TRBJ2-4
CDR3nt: TGTGCCAGCAGCCGGGGACAGGAAGAGAACATTCAGTACTTC
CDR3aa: CASSRGQEENIQYF

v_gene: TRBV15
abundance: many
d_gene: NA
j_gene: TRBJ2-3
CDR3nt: TGTGCCACCAGCAGAGGGGGATGGCGGGATGGCGCAGATACGCAGTATTTT
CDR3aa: CATSRGGWRDGADTQYF

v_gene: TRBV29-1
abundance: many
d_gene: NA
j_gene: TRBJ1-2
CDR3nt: TGCAGCGTCCAATTCAACTATGGCTACACCTTC
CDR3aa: CSVQFNYGYTF

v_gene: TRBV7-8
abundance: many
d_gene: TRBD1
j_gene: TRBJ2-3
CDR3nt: TGTGCCAGCAGCCCGGGACAGGGGACGACAGATACGCAGTATTTT
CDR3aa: CASSPGQGTTDTQYF

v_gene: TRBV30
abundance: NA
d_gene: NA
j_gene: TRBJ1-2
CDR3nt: TGTGCCTGGACCTTAGGGTCTGGGGAGGGTGGCTACACCTTC
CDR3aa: CAWTLGSGEGGYTF

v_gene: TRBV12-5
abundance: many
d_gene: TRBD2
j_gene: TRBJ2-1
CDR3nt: TGTGCTAGTGGTTTGGCACCCCGGTCGGGACTAGCCCCATTTAACGATGGCAATGAGCAGTTCTTC
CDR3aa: CASGLAPRSGLAPFNDGNEQFF

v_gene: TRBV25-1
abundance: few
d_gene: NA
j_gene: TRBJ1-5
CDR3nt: TGTGCCAGCAGTCACCGGGACGCAAGACAGCCCCAGCATTTT
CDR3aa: CASSHRDARQPQHF

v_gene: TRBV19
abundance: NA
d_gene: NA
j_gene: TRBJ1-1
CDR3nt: TGTGCCAGTACCTCGCGTCGCGGGACTGAAGCTTTCTTT
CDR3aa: CASTSRRGTEAFF

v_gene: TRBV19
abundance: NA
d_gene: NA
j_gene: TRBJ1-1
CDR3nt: TGTGCCAGTAGTGCTGTGAACACTGAAGCTTTCTTT
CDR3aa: CASSAVNTEAFF

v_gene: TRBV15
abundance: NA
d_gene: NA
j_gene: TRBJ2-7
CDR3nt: TGTGCCACCGGGCAGGGGTCCTACGAGCAGTACTTC
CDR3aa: CATGQGSYEQYF

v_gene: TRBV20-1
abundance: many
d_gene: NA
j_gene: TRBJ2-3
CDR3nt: TGCAGTGCTAGAGATTTAGCGTTCACAGATACGCAGTATTTT
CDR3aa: CSARDLAFTDTQYF

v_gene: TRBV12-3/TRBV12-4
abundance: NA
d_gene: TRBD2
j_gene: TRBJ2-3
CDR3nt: TGTGCCAGCAACCTCCCCCCGGGGACTAGCGGGAACACAGATACGCAGTATTTT
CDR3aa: CASNLPPGTSGNTDTQYF

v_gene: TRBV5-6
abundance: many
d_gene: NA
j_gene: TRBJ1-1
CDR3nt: TGTGCCAGCAGCGATGGACAGACAATGAACACTGAAGCTTTCTTT
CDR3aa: CASSDGQTMNTEAFF

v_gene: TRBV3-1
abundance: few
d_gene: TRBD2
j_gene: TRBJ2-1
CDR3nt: TGCGCCAGCAGCCTGGGACTAGGGGCGTGGGGTGAGCAGTTCTTC
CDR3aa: CASSLGLGAWGEQFF

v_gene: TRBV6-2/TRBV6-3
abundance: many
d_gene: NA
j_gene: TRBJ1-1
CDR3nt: TGTGCCAGCAGCGCCCTTGCCCAGACTGAAGCTTTCTTT
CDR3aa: CASSALAQTEAFF

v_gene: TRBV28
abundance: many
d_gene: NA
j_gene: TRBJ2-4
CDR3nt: TGTGCCAGCAGTTTATTAAGGGGATTCGGCAAAAACATTCAGTACTTC
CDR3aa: CASSLLRGFGKNIQYF

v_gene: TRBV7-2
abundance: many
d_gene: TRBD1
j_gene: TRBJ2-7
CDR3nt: TGTGCCAGCAGCACACAGGGGAAGAGTTCCTACGAGCAGTACTTC
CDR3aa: CASSTQGKSSYEQYF

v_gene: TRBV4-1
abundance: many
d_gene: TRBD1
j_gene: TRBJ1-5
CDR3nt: TGCGCCAGCAGCCAGGACAGGACACGAAATCAGCCCCAGCATTTT
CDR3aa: CASSQDRTRNQPQHF

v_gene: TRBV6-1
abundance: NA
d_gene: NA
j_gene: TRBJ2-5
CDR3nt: TGTGCCAGCAGTGAAGCGACGGCAGGGGCTTCGTTAGGGGAGACCCAGTACTTC
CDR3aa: CASSEATAGASLGETQYF

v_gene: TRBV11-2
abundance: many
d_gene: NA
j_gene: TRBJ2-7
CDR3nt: TGTGCCAGCAGCTGGGATTCGGGCGGTCCCTCCTACGAGCAGTACTTC
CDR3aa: CASSWDSGGPSYEQYF

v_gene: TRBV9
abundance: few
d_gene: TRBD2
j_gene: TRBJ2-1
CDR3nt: TGTGCCAGCAGCGTAGGGCTAGCGGCCTACAATGAGCAGTTCTTC
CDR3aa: CASSVGLAAYNEQFF

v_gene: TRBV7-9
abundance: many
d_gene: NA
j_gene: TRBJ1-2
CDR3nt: TGTGCCAGCAGCTTAGACCCTGGGCCCTGGGGACGGACCGTTAACTATGGCTACACCTTC
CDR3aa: CASSLDPGPWGRTVNYGYTF

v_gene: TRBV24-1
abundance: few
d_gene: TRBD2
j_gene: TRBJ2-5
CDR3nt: TGTGCCACCAGTGATGGGGGACTAGAAGAGACCCAGTACTTC
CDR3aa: CATSDGGLEETQYF

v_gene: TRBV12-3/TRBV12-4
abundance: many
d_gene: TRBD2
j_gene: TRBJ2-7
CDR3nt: TGTGCCAGCAGTCCCGATTCCCCCTTTAGCGGGAATAATGACGAGCAGTACTTC
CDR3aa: CASSPDSPFSGNNDEQYF

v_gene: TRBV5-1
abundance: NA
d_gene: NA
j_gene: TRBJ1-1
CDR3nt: TGCGCCAGCAGCTTAGAGGGGCCTGAAGCTTTCTTT
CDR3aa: CASSLEGPEAFF

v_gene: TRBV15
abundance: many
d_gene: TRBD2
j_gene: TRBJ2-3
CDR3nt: TGTGCCACCAGCAGACCGGGACTAGAAAACACAGATACGCAGTATTTT
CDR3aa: CATSRPGLENTDTQYF

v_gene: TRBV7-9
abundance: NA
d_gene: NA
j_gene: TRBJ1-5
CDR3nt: TGTGCCAGCACCGACAAGGTGGATCAGCCCCAGCATTTT
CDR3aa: CASTDKVDQPQHF

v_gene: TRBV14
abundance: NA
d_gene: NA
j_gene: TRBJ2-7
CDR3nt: TGTGCCAGCAGCCGTATGGGTTTGTCGAGCGAGCAGTACTTC
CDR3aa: CASSRMGLSSEQYF

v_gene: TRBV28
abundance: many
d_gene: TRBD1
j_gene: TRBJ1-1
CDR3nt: TGTGCCAGCAGGGGGGACAGGGACTCTGCTTTCTTT
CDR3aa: CASRGDRDSAFF

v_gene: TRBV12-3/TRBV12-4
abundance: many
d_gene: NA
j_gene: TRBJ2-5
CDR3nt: TGTGCCAGCAGGGCGGCGGGCGGGCAAGAGACCCAGTACTTC
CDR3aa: CASRAAGGQETQYF

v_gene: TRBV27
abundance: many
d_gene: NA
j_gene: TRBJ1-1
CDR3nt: TGTGCCAGCAGTTTTTCAGGCGCCGGGAACACTGAAGCTTTCTTT
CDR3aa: CASSFSGAGNTEAFF

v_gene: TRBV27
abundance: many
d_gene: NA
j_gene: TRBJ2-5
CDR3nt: TGTGCCAGCAGTTCCCTCGTCCTCCTTCTAGTAGGGACCCAGTACTTC
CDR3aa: CASSSLVLLLVGTQYF

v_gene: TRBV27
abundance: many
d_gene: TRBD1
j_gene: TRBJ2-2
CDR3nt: TGTGCCAGCAGTTCCCAATACGTCGGGACAGCGACCGGGGAGCTGTTTTTT
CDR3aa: CASSSQYVGTATGELFF

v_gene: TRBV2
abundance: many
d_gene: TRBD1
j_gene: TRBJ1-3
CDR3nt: TGTGCCAGCAGTGAAGCGAGGACAGGGGGAAACACCATATATTTT
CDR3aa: CASSEARTGGNTIYF

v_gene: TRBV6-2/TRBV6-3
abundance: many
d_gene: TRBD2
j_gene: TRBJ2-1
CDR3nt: TGTGCCAGCAGGGCCTCCGGGACTAGCGGGATATTTGAGCAGTTCTTC
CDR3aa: CASRASGTSGIFEQFF

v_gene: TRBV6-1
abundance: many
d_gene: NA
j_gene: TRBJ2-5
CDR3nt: TGTGCCAGCAGTCTCGAATCTTTCGAGACCCAGTACTTC
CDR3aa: CASSLESFETQYF

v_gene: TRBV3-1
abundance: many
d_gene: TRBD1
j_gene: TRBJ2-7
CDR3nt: TGTGCCAGCAGCCGAGGACAGGGCTACGAGCAGTACTTC
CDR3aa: CASSRGQGYEQYF

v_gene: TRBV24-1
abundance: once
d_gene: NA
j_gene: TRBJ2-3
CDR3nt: TGTGCCACCTCAGACACAGAAACGCAGTATTTT
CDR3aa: CATSDTETQYF